The TCR beta chain under discussion was sequenced for a study of cytomegalovirus exposure and HLA in healthy donors. Healthy bone marrow donors made up the cohort. Concerning this clone: The antigen remains unidentified.

The PCR contained 60 Vbeta and 13 Jbeta primers. The table came from immunoSEQ multiplex PCR; TCRdb's copy has only in-frame clones and leaves some out. The sample holds about 94,000 clones, approximately 79% seen once. General study findings and limits: Sequencing likely produced, as an artifact, a cluster of highly shared sequence variants. Confirmation in vitro established that three CMV-associated chains were specific for CMV antigens. Fewer N-insertions than the approximately 700-donor mean were reportedly shown by an Asian-associated ancestry cluster in a later analysis.

The sequenced sample consisted of PBMCs. This clonotype was obtained from a middle-aged woman in good health and CMV-seronegative.

CDR3 coding DNA: TGTGCCTGGAGTAAAGGGACAGCGAACACTGAAGCTTTCTTT. Protein: CAWSKGTANTEAFF. This rearrangement joins TRBV30 to TRBJ1-1; 7 bases line up with TRBD1. Germline values: CDR1 GTSNPN, CDR2 SVGIG (reference sequence). V lost 2 bases and J lost 1; bases outside the gene matches: 4. The CDR3 runs 14 residues. The variable domain in full, with the rest retrieved from reference TRBV30 and TRBJ1-1, is SQTIHQWPATLVQPVGSPLSLECTVEGTSNPNLYWYRQAAGRGLQLLFYSVGIGQISSEVPQNLSASRPQDRQFILSSKKLLLSDSGFYLCAWSKGTANTEAFFGQGTRLTVV.